These T cell receptor beta chains were read from a single sample in a study of T cells in Graves' hyperthyroidism and ophthalmopathy. TCRdb re-derived calls from the multiplex PCR reads in MiXCR, one entry per CDR3 protein. The repertoire consists of around 520,000 distinct CDR3 sequences, with approximately 15% occurring once and the leading ten covering 14%. The sample comprised blood. These receptors came from a woman between 40 and 50 years old with Graves' hyperthyroidism. The CDR3 runs from the conserved cysteine through the conserved F or W. D genes are given only for firm matches. Clone size is stated in some rows and not others, as once, few, many or a class when expanded.

clone_size	d_call	v_call	j_call	cdr3_aa	cdr3_nt
many	-	TRBV7-3	TRBJ2-1	CASSLMGGYSYNEQFF	TGTGCCAGCAGCTTAATGGGGGGCTACTCCTACAATGAGCAGTTCTTC
many	TRBD1	TRBV12-3/TRBV12-4	TRBJ1-4	CASSLTGQGFGNEKLFF	TGTGCCAGCAGTTTGACGGGACAGGGCTTCGGTAATGAAAAACTGTTTTTT
many	-	TRBV2	TRBJ2-2	CASRVSAANTGELFF	TGTGCCAGCAGGGTTAGCGCCGCGAACACCGGGGAGCTGTTTTTT
-	-	TRBV30	TRBJ1-6	CAWSVNVGSPLHF	TGTGCCTGGAGTGTAAACGTAGGCTCACCCCTCCACTTT
few	-	TRBV6-5	TRBJ2-2	CASSYRPGELFF	TGTGCCAGCAGTTACAGACCCGGGGAGCTGTTTTTT
few	-	TRBV7-9	TRBJ2-3	CASSLVDRNTQYF	TGTGCCAGCAGCTTAGTTGACCGAAATACGCAGTATTTT
many	TRBD1	TRBV7-3	TRBJ2-7	CASSPTGGASYEQYF	TGTGCCAGCAGCCCGACAGGGGGCGCGTCCTACGAGCAGTACTTC
-	TRBD2	TRBV28	TRBJ2-5	CASSATSGKNNFQETQYF	TGTGCCAGCAGTGCGACTAGCGGGAAAAATAATTTCCAAGAGACCCAGTACTTC
-	-	TRBV2	TRBJ1-1	CASTITGLTEAFF	TGTGCCAGCACTATCACAGGGCTCACTGAAGCTTTCTTT
-	-	TRBV29-1	TRBJ1-2	CSVRTDEPYGYTF	TGCAGCGTACGGACAGATGAACCCTATGGCTACACCTTC
few	TRBD2	TRBV5-1	TRBJ2-3	CASSSAREGLDTQYF	TGCGCCAGCAGCAGCGCCCGGGAGGGCCTCGATACGCAGTATTTT
many	-	TRBV2	TRBJ2-2	CAFEGRANTGELFF	TGTGCCTTTGAGGGCAGGGCGAACACCGGGGAGCTGTTTTTT
few	-	TRBV20-1	TRBJ1-1	CSARGRNEAFF	TGCAGTGCTAGAGGACGGAATGAAGCTTTCTTT
many	-	TRBV6-1	TRBJ2-2	CASSYYAGNTGELFF	TGTGCCAGCAGTTATTATGCAGGGAACACCGGGGAGCTGTTTTTT
-	-	TRBV4-1	TRBJ2-7	CASSLARTGTYEQYF	TGCGCCAGCAGCCTAGCACGAACAGGAACCTACGAGCAGTACTTC
-	-	TRBV27	TRBJ1-1	CASSWGAGAEAFF	TGTGCCAGCAGTTGGGGGGCGGGGGCTGAAGCTTTCTTT
few	-	TRBV20-1	TRBJ1-6	CSARDEDSLSSYNSPLHF	TGCAGTGCTAGAGATGAGGACAGCCTTAGCTCCTATAATTCACCCCTCCACTTT